These 14 T cell receptor beta chains were sequenced from one sample in a study of shared clonotypes between healthy human individuals. Clones were sequenced by immunoSEQ multiplex PCR, and TCRdb holds only the in-frame ones, with some missing. The data contain 2.3 million or so clones, approximately 95% of them singletons. Specimen: naive CD4+ T cells from PBMCs. Specified subset: CD45RA+ positively selected. Every receptor here comes from a man aged 18 to 30 in good health. Some clones in this sample may be carry-over from other donors' samples.

This clone was counted a single time. This chain joins TRBV18 and TRBJ2-7, with no clear D. The germline CDR1 and CDR2 sequences are KGHSH and LQKENI. The V gene lost 3 bases and the J gene lost 0 bases, with 12 bases spanning the gap. This CDR3 is 15 amino acids long. CDR3 bases: TGTGCCAGCTCACCGACCTATCAGAGCTCCTACGAGCAGTACTTC. This encodes CASSPTYQSSYEQYF.

The chain uses TRBV7-8 and TRBJ2-7, with 7 nucleotides matching TRBD1. This CDR3 is built from 15 residues. Unmatched junction bases numbered 11, after V lost 5 bases and J lost 4 bases. Per germline, CDR1 SGHVS and CDR2 FQNEAQ. The CDR3 is CASSVDRATGYEQYF. The DNA of the CDR3 is TGTGCCAGCAGCGTCGACAGGGCGACGGGATACGAGCAGTACTTC. Combining the CDR3 with reference TRBV7-8 and TRBJ2-7 gives the whole variable domain GAGVSQSPRYKVAKRGQDVALRCDPISGHVSLFWYQQALGQGPEFLTYFQNEAQLDKSGLPSDRFFAERPEGSVSTLKIQRTQQEDSAVYLCASSVDRATGYEQYFGPGTRLTVT.

The chain employs TRBV4-1 and TRBJ1-2; 7 bases are a match to TRBD1. The CDR3 extends over 12 amino acids. Germline trimming cut 5 bases from V and 8 bases from J; bases unmatched to any gene: 5. Germline V CDR1 and CDR2: MGHRA, YSYEKL. The CDR3 nucleotides are TGCGCCAGCAGCTTCAGGGGGGCCGGCTACACCTTC. It is translated as CASSFRGAGYTF.

Details on this clone: The sample holds other DNA sequences that translate to the same CDR3. The chain uses TRBV7-3 and TRBJ2-1, with D possibly being TRBD2 (6 bases). V was clipped by 2 bases and J by 0 bases, with 8 bases between them. This CDR3 contains 15 residues. Germline CDR1 SGHTA, CDR2 FQGTGA. CDR3 sequence: CASSLLGSSYNEQFF. CDR3 sequence (DNA): TGTGCCAGCAGCTTACTCGGGAGCTCCTACAATGAGCAGTTCTTC.

Regarding this clone: Other DNA sequences in this sample translate to the same CDR3. J is TRBJ1-2 and V is TRBV6-1; D gene uncertain. The CDR3 totals 15 residues. CDR1 is MNHNS and CDR2 is SASEGT in the germline V gene. Trimming removed 0 bases at V and 2 bases at J, with 10 bases between. The CDR3 is CASSEAGTVNYGYTF. CDR3 nucleotides: TGTGCCAGCAGTGAAGCGGGCACCGTCAACTATGGCTACACCTTC.

This sequence joins TRBV6-1 and TRBJ2-5; TRBD1 is a possible D gene (5 bases). V lost 9 bases and J 3 bases, leaving 8 bases between the germline ends. Looked up from germline, CDR1 is MNHNS and CDR2 is SASEGT. The CDR3 is 11 amino acids. The CDR3 DNA reads TGTGCCAGTACCAGGGAAGAGACCCAGTACTTC. It specifies CASTREETQYF.

The genes are TRBV27 and TRBJ2-7; 16 positions match TRBD2. The CDR3 spans 18 residues. CDR1 MNHEY and CDR2 SMNVEV come from the germline V gene (reference sequence). V lost 5 bases and J lost 1; bases outside the gene matches: 8. CDR3: CASSRGLAGGAGSYEQYF. The CDR3 DNA follows: TGTGCCAGCAGTCGGGGACTAGCGGGAGGGGCAGGATCCTACGAGCAGTACTTC.

The chain combines TRBV4-1 with TRBJ1-1; D is uncertain. Germline V CDR1 and CDR2: MGHRA, YSYEKL. V was shortened by 4 bases and J by 3 bases, with 15 bases between the two germline ends. The CDR3 consists of 15 residues. The CDR3 region is CASSLSQQPYTEAFF. The CDR3, as DNA: TGCGCCAGCAGCCTCTCTCAGCAGCCCTACACTGAAGCTTTCTTT.

The CDR3 DNA reads TGTGCCAGCAGCCAAGCCCCCCGGGGGGGCAAAGACGAGCAGTACTTC. It encodes CASSQAPRGGKDEQYF. The gene calls are TRBV4-2 and TRBJ2-7; 8 nucleotides match TRBD2. Unmatched junction bases numbered 10, after V lost 1 base and J lost 5 bases. The CDR3 is 16 residues long. Per the germline V gene, CDR1 is LGHNA and CDR2 is YNFKEQ.

The chain recombines TRBV2 with TRBJ2-5; D is undetermined. The CDR3 spans 13 residues. V was trimmed by 4 bases and J by 1 base, leaving 7 bases between them. Germline V lookup: CDR1 SNHLY, CDR2 FYNNEI. Here the CDR3 reads CASSGLPQETQYF. CDR3 in DNA: TGTGCCAGCAGTGGGCTACCCCAAGAGACCCAGTACTTC.

The V gene is TRBV6-4, the J gene TRBJ2-3, with 8 bases fitting TRBD2. With V trimmed by 4 bases and J by 0 bases, 3 bases remained unmatched. This CDR3 region has 15 residues. The germline CDR1 and CDR2 sequences are MRHNA and SNTAGT. The CDR3 nucleotides are TGTGCCAGCAGTGTCTCTAGCGGGAGCACAGATACGCAGTATTTT. Translation: CASSVSSGSTDTQYF.

The chain joins TRBV9 to TRBJ2-5; TRBD1 aligns across 7 bases. The V gene end was trimmed by 0 bases and the J gene end by 1 base; junction bases not matched to a gene: 3. CDR1 is SGDLS, CDR2 YYNGEE, per germline. The CDR3 is 15 residues long. The CDR3 region is CASSVGPGGQETQYF. The CDR3 DNA sequence: TGTGCCAGCAGCGTAGGGCCAGGGGGCCAAGAGACCCAGTACTTC.

This clone turned up a few times. The chain combines TRBV6-4 with TRBJ1-1, with D unresolved. V shed 0 bases and J shed 5 bases, with 13 bases lying between them. CDR3 length equals 15 residues. CDR1 is MRHNA, CDR2 SNTAGT, per germline. The CDR3 loop is CASSDSGLGVTEAFF. CDR3 sequence (DNA): TGTGCCAGCAGTGACTCAGGGTTAGGTGTTACTGAAGCTTTCTTT.

The CDR3 bases are TGTGCCACCGCCTTGGCGGGAGGCCCAGCGGAGACCCAGTACTTC. It specifies CATALAGGPAETQYF. J is TRBJ2-5 and V is TRBV6-5, with 8 bases lining up with TRBD2. The CDR3 is made up of 15 amino acids. The germline gives CDR1 MNHEY, CDR2 SVGAGI. Trimming removed 10 bases from V and 5 bases from J; junction bases left unmatched: 15.